The 14 T cell receptor beta chains given below trace back to one sample, sequenced in a study of Graves' ophthalmopathy and Graves' hyperthyroidism. RNA transcripts were the source from which TCR beta CDR3 regions were amplified. After a first-round RT-PCR with HTBI primers, a second-round multiplex PCR was run. One entry per CDR3 protein, called by TCRdb with MiXCR from the multiplex PCR reads. The profile shows about 210,000 distinct CDR3 sequences, 25% to 35% of them singletons. Source material: peripheral blood. The origin of the receptors is a man between 45 and 60 years old with Graves' ophthalmopathy.

This clonotype was recorded at least ten times. V is TRBV27 and J is TRBJ2-2; 9 bases agree with TRBD1. The trim removed 5 bases at V and 7 bases at J, leaving 8 bases unmatched. The germline CDR1 and CDR2 sequences are MNHEY and SMNVEV (reference sequence). This CDR3 region has 15 residues. The CDR3 bases are TGTGCCAGCAGTCCGCACCGGGACAGGGTCGGGGAGCTGTTTTTT. Translating it yields CASSPHRDRVGELFF.

This clonotype was found many times. The CDR3 DNA follows: TGCGCCAGCAGCTTGTTTGGGCAGCAAGAGACCCAGTACTTC. Translated: CASSLFGQQETQYF. The chain employs TRBV5-1 and TRBJ2-5, with D hard to call. V lost 1 base, J lost 2 bases, and 9 bases lay in between. Germline lookup yields CDR1 SGHRS and CDR2 YFSETQ. The CDR3 totals 14 residues.

V is TRBV7-2 and J is TRBJ1-2; D call uncertain. The CDR3 runs to 14 residues. V lost 5 bases and J lost 8, with 18 bases in between. Germline-derived CDR1 and CDR2 are SGHTA and FQGNSA. CDR3 protein: CASSPYQEERGYTF. CDR3 coding DNA: TGTGCCAGCAGCCCGTATCAGGAGGAGCGCGGCTACACCTTC.

This clonotype occurred many times. V and J are TRBV27 and TRBJ2-7; TRBD1 might be the D (6 bases). V gave up 0 bases and J gave up 9 bases, with 9 bases separating them. This CDR3 region has 12 residues. Germline CDR1 is MNHEY and CDR2 is SMNVEV (reference sequence). The CDR3, as DNA: TGTGCCAGCAGTTTATCCCCAGGGGTGCAGTACTTC. It encodes CASSLSPGVQYF.

There are many counts of this clonotype. The rearrangement joins TRBV6-1 to TRBJ1-1; maybe TRBD1 (6 bases). This CDR3 has 15 residues. Trimming shortened V by 6 bases and J by 2 bases, and 16 bases separated the two germline ends. The germline V gene encodes CDR1 MNHNS and CDR2 SASEGT. CDR3 nucleotide sequence: TGTGCCAGCAGCGAGACGGGACACCTAAACACTGAAGCTTTCTTT. The encoded protein is CASSETGHLNTEAFF.

This clonotype was recorded many times. The chain links TRBV20-1 to TRBJ1-1, with D possibly being TRBD1 (5 bases). The CDR3 is 15 amino acids. Germline values: CDR1 DFQATT, CDR2 SNEGSKA (reference sequence). The V and J ends lost 0 bases and 6 bases respectively, with 17 bases between them. The CDR3 loop reads CSARDFLLEGAEAFF. The CDR3 nucleotides read TGCAGTGCTAGAGATTTCCTCCTCGAAGGGGCTGAAGCTTTCTTT.

Ten or more counts support this clonotype. The CDR3 nucleotides are TGCAGTGCTACTACTCCGACACCTTCCGGGGCATATGGCTACACCTTC. Amino acid sequence: CSATTPTPSGAYGYTF. The chain couples TRBV20-1 to TRBJ1-2; D is perhaps TRBD1 (5 bases). This CDR3 region has 16 residues. Germline-derived CDR1 and CDR2 are DFQATT and SNEGSKA (reference sequence). The V end was cut by 4 bases, the J end by 5 bases, with 23 bases between.

There are many counts of this clonotype. This chain connects TRBV7-9 to TRBJ2-5, with 7 bases matching TRBD1. Germline loops: CDR1 SEHNR, CDR2 FQNEAQ (reference sequence). CDR3 length: 14 residues. The trim removed 5 bases at V and 3 bases at J, leaving 6 bases unmatched. The CDR3 nucleotides are TGTGCCAGCAGCCCCGACAGGGTGGAAGAGACCCAGTACTTC. Translated: CASSPDRVEETQYF.

The rearrangement links TRBV11-2 to TRBJ2-2; perhaps TRBD2 as D (6 bases). From germline, CDR1 is SGHAT and CDR2 FQNNGV. The CDR3 is 14 amino acids. Trimming cost V 2 bases and J 15 bases, with 19 bases left between them. The CDR3 DNA follows: TGTGCCAGCAGCTTACCTGGGGGGACTGCCGTGTTGTTTTTT. It yields the protein CASSLPGGTAVLFF.

This clonotype was recorded at least ten times. CDR3 bases: TGCGCCAGCAGCTTGGACAGGGGGGACATTCAGTACTTC. It yields the protein CASSLDRGDIQYF. V gene TRBV5-1 combines with J gene TRBJ2-4; 8 bases align to TRBD1. Germline V CDR1 and CDR2: SGHRS, YFSETQ. Trimming removed 0 bases from V and 8 bases from J; junction bases left unmatched: 1. The CDR3 runs to 13 residues.

The V call is TRBV12-5, the J call TRBJ1-2; D may be TRBD1 (5 bases). Per germline, CDR1 LGHNT and CDR2 FRNRAP. The CDR3 extends over 13 amino acids. V was clipped by 9 bases and J by 8 bases, with 19 bases between them. The chain's CDR3 is CASLGASLNGYTF. CDR3 in DNA: TGTGCTAGCCTAGGGGCCAGTCTAAACGGCTACACCTTC.

This clonotype has a count of ten or more. This sequence joins TRBV19 and TRBJ2-7; TRBD1 aligns across 9 bases. Germline-derived CDR1 and CDR2 are LNHDA and SQIVND (reference sequence). The CDR3 has 15 amino acids. With 7 bases clipped from V and 2 bases from J, the junction kept 9 bases outside the gene matches. The CDR3 is CASKAGTGQTYEQYF. CDR3 sequence (DNA): TGTGCCAGTAAAGCCGGGACAGGGCAAACCTACGAGCAGTACTTC.

This clonotype was recorded at least ten times. V gene TRBV7-2 combines with J gene TRBJ2-2, with D perhaps TRBD2 (5 bases). From germline, CDR1 is SGHTA and CDR2 FQGNSA. Trimming left V 0 bases short and J 0 bases short, with 8 bases between. CDR3 length: 16 residues. The CDR3: CASSLASGTNTGELFF. CDR3 DNA: TGTGCCAGCAGCTTAGCATCGGGGACGAACACCGGGGAGCTGTTTTTT.

This clonotype showed up many times. The chain recombines TRBV7-2 with TRBJ2-5; D tentatively fits TRBD1 or TRBD2 (5 bases each). The germline CDR1 and CDR2 sequences are SGHTA and FQGNSA. The CDR3 runs 14 residues. Trimming took 5 bases from V and 1 from J, leaving 11 bases between them. CDR3 protein: CASSPGTLQETQYF. In DNA form, the CDR3 reads TGTGCCAGCAGCCCCGGGACCCTCCAAGAGACCCAGTACTTC.